A selection of T cell receptor beta chains follows, all from one sample in a study of blood T cell repertoires in COVID-19. Sequencing was performed with immunoSEQ multiplex PCR; in TCRdb, only in-frame clones are kept and a portion is missing. The sample shows approximately 300,000 clones, 90% of them seen only once. Sequencing input: peripheral blood. These receptors were collected from a woman under 40 with COVID-19, enrolled during active disease. The CDR3 runs from the conserved cysteine through the conserved F or W. Fields, in order: V gene, CDR3 length, D gene, J gene, clone size, CDR3 DNA, CDR3 protein. A D gene is named only where the DNA matches it firmly. The size entry is marked missing in some rows and otherwise reads once, few, many or a size class.

v_gene: TRBV15
len: 15
d_gene: TRBD1
j_gene: TRBJ1-3
abundance: NA
CDR3nt: TGTGCCACCAGCAGAGACAGGGGGCTAGGAAACACCATATATTTT
CDR3aa: CATSRDRGLGNTIYF

v_gene: TRBV6-5
len: 14
d_gene: TRBD2
j_gene: TRBJ2-5
abundance: NA
CDR3nt: TGTGCCAGCAGGAGCGGGAGATGGGGGGAGACCCAGTACTTC
CDR3aa: CASRSGRWGETQYF

v_gene: TRBV5-1
len: 13
d_gene: NA
j_gene: TRBJ2-3
abundance: NA
CDR3nt: TGCGCCAGCAGCTTGGGTCCCCAGGATACGCAGTATTTT
CDR3aa: CASSLGPQDTQYF

v_gene: TRBV3-1/TRBV3-2
len: 15
d_gene: NA
j_gene: TRBJ2-7
abundance: NA
CDR3nt: TGTGCCAGCAGCCTCATGGGGGCGGTCGGGTACGAGCAGTACTTC
CDR3aa: CASSLMGAVGYEQYF

v_gene: TRBV5-1
len: 15
d_gene: TRBD2
j_gene: TRBJ2-1
abundance: once
CDR3nt: TGCGCCAGCAGCTCGGGGACTAGCGGGAACAATGAGCAGTTCTTC
CDR3aa: CASSSGTSGNNEQFF

v_gene: TRBV5-1
len: 15
d_gene: TRBD1
j_gene: TRBJ1-6
abundance: NA
CDR3nt: TGCGCCAGCAGCTTGGGAGGACAGGGAAGATCACCCCTCCACTTT
CDR3aa: CASSLGGQGRSPLHF

v_gene: TRBV3-1/TRBV3-2
len: 17
d_gene: TRBD2
j_gene: TRBJ2-3
abundance: NA
CDR3nt: TGTGCCAGCAGCCAAGATTTAGTCCCAGCGGGGGGGGATACGCAGTATTTT
CDR3aa: CASSQDLVPAGGDTQYF

v_gene: TRBV7-9
len: 14
d_gene: NA
j_gene: TRBJ1-1
abundance: NA
CDR3nt: TGTGCCAGCAGAACTCACCTGCTGAACACTGAAGCTTTCTTT
CDR3aa: CASRTHLLNTEAFF

v_gene: TRBV28
len: 15
d_gene: TRBD2
j_gene: TRBJ2-2
abundance: NA
CDR3nt: TGTGCCAGCAGTTTCGGGGGGGGCGGCACCGGGGAGCTGTTTTTT
CDR3aa: CASSFGGGGTGELFF

v_gene: TRBV30
len: 16
d_gene: TRBD2
j_gene: TRBJ2-1
abundance: NA
CDR3nt: TGTGCCTGGAGTGTACGTCAGACTAGCTTAGACGGTGAGCAGTTCTTC
CDR3aa: CAWSVRQTSLDGEQFF

v_gene: TRBV5-4
len: 17
d_gene: TRBD1
j_gene: TRBJ1-4
abundance: NA
CDR3nt: TGTGCCAGCAGCTTCTCCCGACAGGGGACAACTAATGAAAAACTGTTTTTT
CDR3aa: CASSFSRQGTTNEKLFF

v_gene: TRBV27
len: 14
d_gene: NA
j_gene: TRBJ2-1
abundance: NA
CDR3nt: TGTGCCAGCACCATGACTAGCTCCTACAATGAGCAGTTCTTC
CDR3aa: CASTMTSSYNEQFF

v_gene: TRBV4-1
len: 15
d_gene: NA
j_gene: TRBJ1-1
abundance: NA
CDR3nt: TGCGCCAGCAGCCAAGACCCAGCAGGGTACACTGAAGCTTTCTTT
CDR3aa: CASSQDPAGYTEAFF

v_gene: TRBV7-2
len: 15
d_gene: TRBD1
j_gene: TRBJ1-1
abundance: NA
CDR3nt: TGTGCCAGCAGCCCCAGGGGGGCGGGGAACACTGAAGCTTTCTTT
CDR3aa: CASSPRGAGNTEAFF

v_gene: TRBV7-3
len: 13
d_gene: NA
j_gene: TRBJ1-1
abundance: NA
CDR3nt: TGTGCCAGCAGCCCGACAGGGAACACTGAAGCTTTCTTT
CDR3aa: CASSPTGNTEAFF

v_gene: TRBV18
len: 17
d_gene: TRBD2
j_gene: TRBJ2-7
abundance: NA
CDR3nt: TGTGCCAGCTCACCCACCCCGGGGGGAGCGGGTTCCTACGAGCAGTACTTC
CDR3aa: CASSPTPGGAGSYEQYF

v_gene: TRBV30
len: 14
d_gene: NA
j_gene: TRBJ2-2
abundance: NA
CDR3nt: TGTGCCTGGAGTGTCGGAGGGAACACCGGGGAGCTGTTTTTT
CDR3aa: CAWSVGGNTGELFF

v_gene: TRBV18
len: 14
d_gene: NA
j_gene: TRBJ1-1
abundance: NA
CDR3nt: TGTGCCAGCTCACCAGCCGGGTACGTAACTGAAGCTTTCTTT
CDR3aa: CASSPAGYVTEAFF

v_gene: TRBV28
len: 14
d_gene: TRBD1
j_gene: TRBJ2-7
abundance: NA
CDR3nt: TGTGCCAGCAGTCGGGACAGGGGAGTCTACGAGCAGTACTTC
CDR3aa: CASSRDRGVYEQYF

v_gene: TRBV19
len: 12
d_gene: NA
j_gene: TRBJ1-3
abundance: NA
CDR3nt: TGTGCTACAGGGTACTCTGGAAACACCATATATTTT
CDR3aa: CATGYSGNTIYF